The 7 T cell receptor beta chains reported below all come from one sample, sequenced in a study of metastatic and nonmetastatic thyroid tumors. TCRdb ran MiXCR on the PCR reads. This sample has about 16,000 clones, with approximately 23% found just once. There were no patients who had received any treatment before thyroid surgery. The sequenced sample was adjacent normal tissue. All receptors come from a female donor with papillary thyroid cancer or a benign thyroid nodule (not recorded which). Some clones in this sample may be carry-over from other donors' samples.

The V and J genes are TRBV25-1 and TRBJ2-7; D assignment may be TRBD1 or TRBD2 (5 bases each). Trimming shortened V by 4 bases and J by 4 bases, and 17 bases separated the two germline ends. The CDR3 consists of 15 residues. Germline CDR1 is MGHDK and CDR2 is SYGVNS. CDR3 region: CASSGGPSGKYEQYF. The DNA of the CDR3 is TGTGCCAGCAGTGGGGGACCGAGCGGAAAGTACGAGCAGTACTTC.

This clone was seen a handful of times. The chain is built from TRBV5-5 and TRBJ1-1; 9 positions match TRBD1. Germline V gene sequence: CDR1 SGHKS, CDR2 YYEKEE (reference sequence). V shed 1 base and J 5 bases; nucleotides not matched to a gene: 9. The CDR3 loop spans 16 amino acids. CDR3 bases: TGTGCCAGCAGCTTGAGACAGGGGGATATGTGGACTGAAGCTTTCTTT. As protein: CASSLRQGDMWTEAFF.

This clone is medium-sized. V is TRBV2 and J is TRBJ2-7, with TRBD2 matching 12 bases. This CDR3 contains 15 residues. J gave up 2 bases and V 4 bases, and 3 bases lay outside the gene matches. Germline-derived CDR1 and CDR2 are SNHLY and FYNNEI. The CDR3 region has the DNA TGTGCCAGCAGTGTTGGACTAGCGGGACCCTACGAGCAGTACTTC. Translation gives CASSVGLAGPYEQYF.

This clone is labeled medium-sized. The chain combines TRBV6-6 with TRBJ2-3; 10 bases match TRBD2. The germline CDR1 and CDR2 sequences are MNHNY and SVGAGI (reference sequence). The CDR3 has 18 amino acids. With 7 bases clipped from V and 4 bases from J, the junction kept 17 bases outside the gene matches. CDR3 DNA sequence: TGTGCCAGCACAGGACCCCCGGGATTAGCGGGAGGATCAGATACGCAGTATTTT. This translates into CASTGPPGLAGGSDTQYF.

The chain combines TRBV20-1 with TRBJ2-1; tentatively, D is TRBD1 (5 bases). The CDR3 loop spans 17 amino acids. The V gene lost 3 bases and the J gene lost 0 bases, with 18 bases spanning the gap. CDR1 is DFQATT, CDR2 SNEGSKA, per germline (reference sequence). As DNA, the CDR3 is TGCAGTGCTAGTTTCAGGGTGGCATTGATCTCCTACAATGAGCAGTTCTTC. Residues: CSASFRVALISYNEQFF.

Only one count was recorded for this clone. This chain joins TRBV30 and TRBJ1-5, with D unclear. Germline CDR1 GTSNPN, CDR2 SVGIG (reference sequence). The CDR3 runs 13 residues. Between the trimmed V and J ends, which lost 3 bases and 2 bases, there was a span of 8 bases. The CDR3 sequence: CAWSIDRNQPQHF. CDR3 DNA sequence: TGTGCCTGGAGCATAGATCGCAATCAGCCCCAGCATTTT.

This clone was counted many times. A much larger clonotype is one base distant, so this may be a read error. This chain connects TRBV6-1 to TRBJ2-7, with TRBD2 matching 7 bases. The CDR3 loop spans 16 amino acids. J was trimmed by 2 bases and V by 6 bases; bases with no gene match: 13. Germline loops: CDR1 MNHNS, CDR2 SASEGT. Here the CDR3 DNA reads TGTGCCAGCAGCCCCTCATGGAGCGGGGCCGCCTACGAGCAGTACTTC. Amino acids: CASSPSWSGAAYEQYF.